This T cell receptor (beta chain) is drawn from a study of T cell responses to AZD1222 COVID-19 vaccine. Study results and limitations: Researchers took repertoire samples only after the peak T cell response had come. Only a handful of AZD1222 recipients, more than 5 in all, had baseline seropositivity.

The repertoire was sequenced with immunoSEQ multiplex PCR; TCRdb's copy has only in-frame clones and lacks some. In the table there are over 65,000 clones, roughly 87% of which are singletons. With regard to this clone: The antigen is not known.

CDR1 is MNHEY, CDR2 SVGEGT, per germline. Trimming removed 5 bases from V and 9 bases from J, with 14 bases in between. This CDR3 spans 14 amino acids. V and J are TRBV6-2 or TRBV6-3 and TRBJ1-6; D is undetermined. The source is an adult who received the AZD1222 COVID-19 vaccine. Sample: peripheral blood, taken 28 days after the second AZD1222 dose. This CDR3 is CASSAGATSSPLHF. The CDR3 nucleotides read TGTGCCAGCAGTGCGGGAGCAACGAGTTCACCCCTCCACTTT.